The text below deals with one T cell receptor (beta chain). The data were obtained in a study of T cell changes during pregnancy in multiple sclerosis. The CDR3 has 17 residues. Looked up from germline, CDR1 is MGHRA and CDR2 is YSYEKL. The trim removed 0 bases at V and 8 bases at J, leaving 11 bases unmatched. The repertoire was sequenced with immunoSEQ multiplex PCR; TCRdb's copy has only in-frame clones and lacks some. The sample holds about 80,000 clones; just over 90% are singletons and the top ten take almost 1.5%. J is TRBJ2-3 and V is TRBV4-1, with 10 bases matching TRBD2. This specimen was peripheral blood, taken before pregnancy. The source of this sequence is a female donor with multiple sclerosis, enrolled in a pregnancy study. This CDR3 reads CASSQEVPSGGLSTQYF. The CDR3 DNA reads TGCGCCAGCAGCCAAGAAGTACCTAGCGGGGGTCTAAGTACGCAGTATTTT.